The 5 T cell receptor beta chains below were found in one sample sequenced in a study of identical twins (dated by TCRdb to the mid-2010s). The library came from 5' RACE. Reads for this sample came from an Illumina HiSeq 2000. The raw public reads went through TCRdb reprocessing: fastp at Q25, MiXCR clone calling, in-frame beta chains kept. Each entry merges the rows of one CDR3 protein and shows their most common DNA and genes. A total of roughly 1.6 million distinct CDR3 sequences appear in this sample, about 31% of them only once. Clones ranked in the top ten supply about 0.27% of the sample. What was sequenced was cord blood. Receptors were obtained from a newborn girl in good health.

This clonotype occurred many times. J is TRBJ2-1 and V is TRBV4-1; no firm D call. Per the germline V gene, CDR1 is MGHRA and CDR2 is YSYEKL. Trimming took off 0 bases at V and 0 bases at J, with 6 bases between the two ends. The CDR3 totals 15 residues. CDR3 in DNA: TGCGCCAGCAGCCAAGATGGGCACTCCTACAATGAGCAGTTCTTC. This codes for CASSQDGHSYNEQFF.

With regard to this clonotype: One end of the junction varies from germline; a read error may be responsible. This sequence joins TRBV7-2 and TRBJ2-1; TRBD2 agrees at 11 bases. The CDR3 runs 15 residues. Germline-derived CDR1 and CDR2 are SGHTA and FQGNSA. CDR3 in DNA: TGTGCCGGCAGCGATGGGACTAGCGGATACAATGAGCAGTTCTTC. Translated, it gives CAGSDGTSGYNEQFF.

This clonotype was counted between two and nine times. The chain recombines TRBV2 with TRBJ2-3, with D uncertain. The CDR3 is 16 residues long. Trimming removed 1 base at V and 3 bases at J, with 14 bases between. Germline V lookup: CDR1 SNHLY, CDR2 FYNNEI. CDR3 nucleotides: TGTGCCAGCAGTGAAGTGATCACAATCGGGACAGATACGCAGTATTTT. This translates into CASSEVITIGTDTQYF.

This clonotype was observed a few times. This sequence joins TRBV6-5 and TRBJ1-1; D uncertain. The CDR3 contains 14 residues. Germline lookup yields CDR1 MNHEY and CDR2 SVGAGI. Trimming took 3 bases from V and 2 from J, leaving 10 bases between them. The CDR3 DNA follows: TGTGCCAGCAGTTATAGTTTGAGCAACACTGAAGCTTTCTTT. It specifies CASSYSLSNTEAFF.

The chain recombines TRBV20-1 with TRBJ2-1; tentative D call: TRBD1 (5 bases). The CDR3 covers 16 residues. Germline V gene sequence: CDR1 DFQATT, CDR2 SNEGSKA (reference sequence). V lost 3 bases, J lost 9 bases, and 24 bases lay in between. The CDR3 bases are TGCAGTGCTAGCGACCTAGGGGTTATTGGAGTGGGTGAGCAGTTCTTC. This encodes CSASDLGVIGVGEQFF.